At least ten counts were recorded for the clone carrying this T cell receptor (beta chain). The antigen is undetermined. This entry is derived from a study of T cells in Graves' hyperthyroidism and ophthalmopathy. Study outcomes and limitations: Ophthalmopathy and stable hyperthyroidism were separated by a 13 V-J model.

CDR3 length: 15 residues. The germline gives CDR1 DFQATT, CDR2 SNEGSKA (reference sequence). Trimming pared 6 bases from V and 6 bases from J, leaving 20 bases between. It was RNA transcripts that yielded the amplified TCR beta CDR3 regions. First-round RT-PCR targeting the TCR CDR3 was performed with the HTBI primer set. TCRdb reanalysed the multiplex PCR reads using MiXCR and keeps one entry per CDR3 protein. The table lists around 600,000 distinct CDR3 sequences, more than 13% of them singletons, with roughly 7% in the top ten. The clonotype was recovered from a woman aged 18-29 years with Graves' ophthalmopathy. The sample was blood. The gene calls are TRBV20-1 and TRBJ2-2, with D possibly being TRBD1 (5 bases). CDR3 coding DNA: TGCAGTGCGGACCGGGTCGAAGGGGTGGCCGGGGAGCTGTTTTTT. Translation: CSADRVEGVAGELFF.